Reported below is one TCR beta chain. Its antigen is unknown. This entry belongs to a study of T cell repertoires in cytomegalovirus infection. Overall study: In public TCR beta signatures, there were indications of both CMV infection and matching HLA type.

Each CDR3 protein gets one entry after TCRdb re-called the reads with MiXCR. The sample lists some 300,000 distinct CDR3 sequences, about 8.8% occurring once. Study findings and constraints: Dominating the ex vivo response were TCR beta clonotypes that were CMV-specific and HLA-C-restricted.

V shed 4 bases and J shed 0 bases, with 11 bases lying between them. Germline V gene data show CDR1 as SGHRS and CDR2 as YFSETQ. The CDR3 is made up of 15 amino acids. This receptor was obtained from a human donor in good health (CMV status not recorded). Some clones in this sample may be carry-over from other donors' samples. The sample was PBMCs. The chain carries TRBV5-1 and TRBJ2-1; the D gene is possibly TRBD2 (6 bases). The CDR3 sequence is CASSVGGVSYNEQFF. In DNA form, the CDR3 reads TGCGCCAGCAGCGTCGGCGGGGTCTCCTACAATGAGCAGTTCTTC.